What follows are 10 T cell receptor beta chains derived from one specimen sequenced in a study of blood T cell repertoires in COVID-19. TCRdb's copy holds only in-frame clones and misses some; the assay was immunoSEQ multiplex PCR. The sample contains roughly 60,000 clones, approximately 82% of which appear only once. Input material: peripheral blood. These receptors came from a man in his fifties or sixties with acute or convalescent COVID-19.

The chain joins TRBV6-1 to TRBJ2-5, with a weak D call TRBD2 (5 bases). Trimming cost V 2 bases and J 5 bases, with 12 bases left between them. The CDR3 has 14 amino acids. Germline values: CDR1 MNHNS, CDR2 SASEGT. The CDR3 region has the DNA TGTGCCAGCAGTGAAAATCGGGGTTCCGAGACCCAGTACTTC. This sequence encodes CASSENRGSETQYF.

With respect to this clone: The germline gene is not matched at one end of the junction; a read error may be the cause. V and J are TRBV2 and TRBJ2-7, with a tentative D call TRBD1 (5 bases). This CDR3 comprises 13 residues. Germline V CDR1 and CDR2: SNHLY, FYNNEI. The CDR3 is CAGSDPDRSEQYF. CDR3 nucleotides: TGTGCCGGCAGTGATCCTGACAGATCCGAGCAGTACTTC. The whole variable domain, remainder taken from reference TRBV2 and TRBJ2-7, is EPEVTQTPSHQVTQMGQEVILRCVPISNHLYFYWYRQILGQKVEFLVSFYNNEISEKSEIFDDQFSVERPDGSNFTLKIRSTKLEDSAMYFCAGSDPDRSEQYFGPGTRLTVT.

This clone has more than one count but fewer than ten. CDR3 sequence (DNA): TGCGCCAGCAGGAACCCCGGGACAGGGATCACTGAAGCTTTCTTT. Its protein product is CASRNPGTGITEAFF. The rearrangement joins TRBV5-1 to TRBJ1-1; 9 positions agree with TRBD1. This CDR3 contains 15 residues. Germline V gene lookup returns CDR1 SGHRS and CDR2 YFSETQ. With 5 bases clipped from V and 4 bases from J, the junction kept 9 bases outside the gene matches.

The chain carries TRBV7-9 and TRBJ1-5; a possible D gene is TRBD1 (6 bases). The germline V and J ends were trimmed by 10 bases and 6 bases, with 13 bases remaining between them. The CDR3 runs 12 residues. The germline CDR1 and CDR2 sequences are SEHNR and FQNEAQ (reference sequence). CDR3 loop: CAISQGTQPQHF. DNA for the CDR3: TGTGCCATTAGTCAGGGGACTCAGCCCCAGCATTTT.

This sequence joins TRBV19 and TRBJ2-2, with TRBD2 identical over 14 bases. V gave up 5 bases and J gave up 2 bases; unmatched junction bases: 4. Germline V CDR1 and CDR2: LNHDA, SQIVND (reference sequence). The CDR3 is made up of 17 amino acids. The CDR3 is CASSSGLAGANTGELFF. DNA of the CDR3: TGTGCCAGTAGTTCGGGACTAGCGGGGGCAAACACCGGGGAGCTGTTTTTT.

This chain uses TRBV27 with TRBJ2-7; 8 bases agree with TRBD1. The CDR3 loop spans 14 amino acids. Germline trimming cut 5 bases from V and 0 bases from J; bases unmatched to any gene: 3. Per germline, CDR1 MNHEY and CDR2 SMNVEV (reference sequence). The DNA for the CDR3 is TGTGCCAGCAGTACCACAGGGGGCTCCTACGAGCAGTACTTC. Protein product: CASSTTGGSYEQYF.

This clone was observed a handful of times. The chain links TRBV5-1 to TRBJ2-7; 12 positions agree with TRBD1. The CDR3 has 14 amino acids. Germline V CDR1 and CDR2: SGHRS, YFSETQ. V lost 6 bases, J lost 5 bases, and 6 bases stayed unmatched. The CDR3 sequence is CASMVGTGGDEQYF. The CDR3 DNA sequence: TGCGCCAGCATGGTAGGGACAGGGGGCGACGAGCAGTACTTC. Full variable domain (outside the CDR3, taken from reference TRBV5-1 and TRBJ2-7): KAGVTQTPRYLIKTRGQQVTLSCSPISGHRSVSWYQQTPGQGLQFLFEYFSETQRNKGNFPGRFSGRQFSNSRSEMNVSTLELGDSALYLCASMVGTGGDEQYFGPGTRLTVT.

The rearrangement uses TRBV2 and TRBJ1-2, with 8 bases fitting TRBD1. With V trimmed by 4 bases and J by 6 bases, 7 bases remained unmatched. CDR3 length equals 14 residues. Germline CDR1 and CDR2: SNHLY and FYNNEI. Here the CDR3 reads CASSVDRGRDGYTF. The CDR3 coding sequence is TGTGCCAGCAGTGTCGACAGGGGCAGGGATGGCTACACCTTC.

The chain joins TRBV5-4 to TRBJ1-1; D call uncertain. In germline, CDR1 is SGHNT, CDR2 YYREEE (reference sequence). V lost 4 bases and J lost 0, with 4 bases in between. There are 12 residues in the CDR3. For the CDR3, the DNA is TGTGCCAGCAGCACGGTGAACACTGAAGCTTTCTTT. It is translated as CASSTVNTEAFF.

The chain uses TRBV5-1 and TRBJ2-1; a possible D gene is TRBD2 (5 bases). The germline V gene has CDR1 SGHRS and CDR2 YFSETQ. The CDR3 is 13 residues long. Trimming cost V 7 bases and J 7 bases, with 15 bases left between them. The CDR3 reads CASAPSTGNEQFF. CDR3 bases: TGCGCCAGCGCACCCTCCACGGGAAATGAGCAGTTCTTC. The full variable domain, with the rest looked up from reference TRBV5-1 and TRBJ2-1, is KAGVTQTPRYLIKTRGQQVTLSCSPISGHRSVSWYQQTPGQGLQFLFEYFSETQRNKGNFPGRFSGRQFSNSRSEMNVSTLELGDSALYLCASAPSTGNEQFFGPGTRLTVL.